These T cell receptor beta chains were read from a single sample in a study of T cell repertoires in cytomegalovirus infection. TCRdb redid the calling of the reads with MiXCR, one entry per CDR3 protein. In the table there are just under 550,000 distinct CDR3 sequences, 26% of which are singletons. What was sequenced was PBMCs. Receptor source: a human donor in good health (CMV status not recorded). Some clones in this sample may be carry-over from other donors' samples. The CDR3 runs from the conserved cysteine through the conserved F or W. D genes are given only for firm matches. Clone sizes are given selectively: once, few, many, or a class where the clone is expanded.

clone_size	v_call	d_call	cdr3_length	j_call	cdr3_aa	cdr3_nt
NA	TRBV4-3	NA	19	TRBJ2-1	CASSQKPWGAGLSYNEQFF	TGCGCCAGCAGCCAAAAACCCTGGGGGGCCGGACTATCCTACAATGAGCAGTTCTTC
NA	TRBV18	NA	13	TRBJ1-5	CASSPYQDQPQHF	TGTGCCAGCTCACCGTATCAGGATCAGCCCCAGCATTTT
many	TRBV7-8	TRBD1	15	TRBJ1-1	CASSATDRGNTEAFF	TGTGCCAGCAGCGCTACGGACAGGGGGAACACTGAAGCTTTCTTT
NA	TRBV6-8	TRBD1	12	TRBJ1-2	CASSPGQGRYTF	TGTGCCAGCAGTCCGGGACAGGGGAGGTACACCTTC
NA	TRBV11-2	TRBD2	18	TRBJ2-3	CASSPVVILAVTTDTQYF	TGTGCCAGCAGCCCCGTCGTTATACTAGCGGTAACCACAGATACGCAGTATTTT
few	TRBV9	NA	15	TRBJ2-1	CASSRGGQSYNEQFF	TGTGCCAGCAGCCGGGGGGGACAGTCCTACAATGAGCAGTTCTTC
NA	TRBV14	NA	13	TRBJ2-1	CASSQELAGEQFF	TGTGCCAGCAGCCAAGAGTTGGCGGGGGAGCAGTTCTTC
few	TRBV7-2	TRBD1	18	TRBJ2-1	CASSLVVQGAPPYNEQFF	TGTGCCAGCAGCTTAGTGGTCCAGGGGGCTCCCCCTTACAATGAGCAGTTCTTC
NA	TRBV5-1	TRBD2	17	TRBJ2-2	CASSLVPYGRLTGELFF	TGCGCCAGCAGCTTGGTTCCGTACGGGAGGTTGACCGGGGAGCTGTTTTTT
few	TRBV6-2/TRBV6-3	NA	14	TRBJ2-3	CASSSGHNGDTQYF	TGTGCCAGCAGTTCGGGGCACAACGGGGATACGCAGTATTTT
NA	TRBV28	NA	17	TRBJ2-3	CASSLSSGGASTDTQYF	TGTGCCAGCAGTTTATCGAGTGGGGGCGCGAGCACAGATACGCAGTATTTT
NA	TRBV6-5	NA	13	TRBJ1-1	CASRESPNTEAFF	TGTGCCAGTCGGGAGAGCCCAAACACTGAAGCTTTCTTT
many	TRBV2	NA	13	TRBJ2-5	CASSVERGETQYF	TGTGCCAGCAGTGTGGAACGAGGAGAGACCCAGTACTTC
few	TRBV11-2	NA	16	TRBJ2-3	CASSLGKGMGTDTQYF	TGTGCCAGCAGCTTAGGGAAGGGTATGGGCACAGATACGCAGTATTTT
few	TRBV20-1	NA	11	TRBJ2-1	CSAIISNEQFF	TGCAGTGCTATAATTTCCAATGAGCAGTTCTTC
few	TRBV7-8	NA	14	TRBJ2-3	CASSLALQLDTQYF	TGTGCCAGCAGCTTAGCGCTACAGTTAGATACGCAGTATTTT
few	TRBV6-1	TRBD1	16	TRBJ2-3	CASTRQGASSTDTQYF	TGTGCCAGCACTAGACAGGGGGCGTCTAGCACAGATACGCAGTATTTT
many	TRBV7-2	NA	13	TRBJ2-3	CASSRRAADTQYF	TGTGCCAGCAGCCGTAGGGCGGCAGATACGCAGTATTTT
few	TRBV23-1	TRBD2	18	TRBJ2-7	CASSQHASGLAGEYEQYF	TGCGCCAGCAGTCAACACGCCTCGGGACTAGCGGGAGAGTACGAGCAGTACTTC
NA	TRBV20-1	NA	15	TRBJ1-3	CSASHLQGSGNTIYF	TGCAGTGCTAGTCACCTTCAGGGTTCTGGAAACACCATATATTTT
few	TRBV29-1	NA	12	TRBJ1-1	CSVGHRIAEAFF	TGCAGCGTTGGTCACAGGATAGCTGAAGCTTTCTTT
few	TRBV29-1	NA	13	TRBJ2-5	CSVPTWEEETQYF	TGCAGCGTCCCGACCTGGGAGGAGGAGACCCAGTACTTC
NA	TRBV12-3/TRBV12-4	NA	13	TRBJ1-3	CASGRGSGNTIYF	TGTGCCAGCGGGAGGGGCTCTGGAAACACCATATATTTT
NA	TRBV19	NA	13	TRBJ2-2	CASSTEHTGELFF	TGTGCCAGTAGTACCGAACACACCGGGGAGCTGTTTTTT
NA	TRBV5-4	NA	16	TRBJ1-4	CASSLGTRGLNEKLFF	TGTGCCAGCAGCTTGGGGACAAGGGGCCTTAATGAAAAACTGTTTTTT
NA	TRBV9	NA	14	TRBJ2-1	CASSVSATDNEQFF	TGTGCCAGCAGCGTAAGCGCGACGGACAATGAGCAGTTCTTC
many	TRBV7-9	NA	15	TRBJ2-2	CASSFAGSRTGELFF	TGTGCCAGCAGCTTTGCGGGAAGTCGGACCGGGGAGCTGTTTTTT
NA	TRBV7-2	TRBD2	14	TRBJ2-7	CASSQPSGPSEWYF	TGTGCCAGCAGCCAACCTAGCGGACCCTCCGAGTGGTACTTC
NA	TRBV28	NA	14	TRBJ1-1	CASTRGGTGAEAFF	TGTGCCAGCACTCGCGGGGGGACGGGTGCTGAAGCTTTCTTT
many	TRBV7-2	TRBD2	16	TRBJ2-7	CASRSGLAGDPSEQYF	TGTGCCAGCAGGTCGGGACTAGCGGGAGACCCCTCCGAGCAGTACTTC
NA	TRBV2	TRBD2	14	TRBJ2-1	CASSVSLADNEQFF	TGTGCCAGCAGTGTGAGTCTAGCGGACAATGAGCAGTTCTTC
few	TRBV29-1	TRBD1	13	TRBJ1-1	CSVKTGGNTEAFF	TGCAGCGTGAAGACAGGGGGTAACACTGAAGCTTTCTTT
NA	TRBV6-2/TRBV6-3	NA	17	TRBJ1-3	CASSFGDGAFSGNTIYF	TGTGCCAGCAGCTTCGGGGACGGGGCCTTCTCTGGAAACACCATATATTTT
NA	TRBV28	TRBD2	14	TRBJ2-1	CASSLSGTSDEQFF	TGTGCCAGCAGTTTATCGGGGACTAGTGATGAGCAGTTCTTC
few	TRBV6-2/TRBV6-3	NA	15	TRBJ2-1	CASTRDTHSYNEQFF	TGTGCCAGCACTCGGGACACCCACTCCTACAATGAGCAGTTCTTC
few	TRBV3-1	TRBD1	17	TRBJ1-6	CASSQGQGSSYNSPLHF	TGTGCCAGCAGCCAGGGACAGGGGAGCTCCTATAATTCACCCCTCCACTTT
NA	TRBV11-1	TRBD1	15	TRBJ2-7	CASSFRPGQTYEQYF	TGTGCCAGCAGCTTTAGGCCGGGACAGACTTACGAGCAGTACTTC
many	TRBV7-2	NA	15	TRBJ1-2	CASSLGLVGRTADTF	TGTGCCAGCAGCTTAGGGCTCGTAGGTCGGACAGCTGACACCTTC
few	TRBV7-3	TRBD2	16	TRBJ2-3	CASSQTSGSGADTQYF	TGTGCCAGCAGCCAGACTAGCGGGAGTGGGGCAGATACGCAGTATTTT
NA	TRBV7-9	NA	12	TRBJ1-5	CASGQDNQPQHF	TGTGCCAGCGGTCAGGATAATCAGCCCCAGCATTTT
few	TRBV20-1	NA	11	TRBJ2-5	CSAETGETQYF	TGCAGTGCCGAGACTGGAGAGACCCAGTACTTC
NA	TRBV15	NA	13	TRBJ2-1	CATSRDLPSEQFF	TGTGCCACCAGCAGAGATCTCCCCTCTGAGCAGTTCTTC
NA	TRBV19	TRBD1	14	TRBJ1-2	CASTDDRGWYGYTF	TGTGCCAGTACCGACGACAGGGGGTGGTATGGCTACACCTTC
NA	TRBV11-2	NA	15	TRBJ2-5	CASSLEGAGTETQYF	TGTGCCAGCAGCTTAGAGGGAGCCGGGACGGAGACCCAGTACTTC
NA	TRBV5-4	TRBD1	14	TRBJ2-5	CASSLQDRVETQYF	TGTGCCAGCAGCTTGCAGGACAGGGTGGAGACCCAGTACTTC
few	TRBV29-1	NA	16	TRBJ2-1	CSVLGGGYSSYNEQFF	TGCAGCGTTCTCGGAGGGGGCTACTCCTCCTACAATGAGCAGTTCTTC
NA	TRBV2	NA	13	TRBJ2-2	CASSEGSSWELFF	TGTGCCAGCAGTGAAGGTAGCAGCTGGGAGCTGTTTTTT
many	TRBV7-2	NA	13	TRBJ1-1	CASRSGGNTEAFF	TGTGCCAGCCGGTCCGGGGGGAACACTGAAGCTTTCTTT
NA	TRBV6-1	NA	14	TRBJ1-2	CASTQWGGNYGYTF	TGTGCCAGCACCCAATGGGGAGGTAACTATGGCTACACCTTC
NA	TRBV10-3	NA	15	TRBJ2-3	CAIRRFLEDSYTQYF	TGTGCCATCAGGCGCTTCCTTGAAGACTCCTATACGCAGTATTTT
NA	TRBV5-6	TRBD1	13	TRBJ1-1	CASSSNRGLGAFF	TGTGCCAGCAGCTCAAACAGGGGGCTTGGAGCTTTCTTT
NA	TRBV6-5	TRBD2	14	TRBJ2-1	CASSYSRENNEQFF	TGTGCCAGCAGTTACTCGCGGGAGAACAATGAGCAGTTCTTC
few	TRBV6-2/TRBV6-3	NA	12	TRBJ2-5	CASSWARETQYF	TGTGCCAGCAGTTGGGCGCGAGAGACCCAGTACTTC
NA	TRBV11-1	TRBD1	20	TRBJ2-6	CASSASPGTGYTSGANVLTF	TGTGCCAGCAGCGCGTCCCCCGGGACAGGGTATACCTCTGGGGCCAACGTCCTGACTTTC
NA	TRBV7-8	NA	16	TRBJ2-7	CASSSREGGRESEQYF	TGTGCCAGCAGCTCTAGAGAGGGCGGCAGGGAAAGCGAGCAGTACTTC
few	TRBV5-1	TRBD2	14	TRBJ2-1	CASSKGGVIDEQFF	TGCGCCAGCAGCAAGGGAGGGGTAATCGATGAGCAGTTCTTC
NA	TRBV20-1	NA	16	TRBJ1-2	CSARDREGGSDYGYTF	TGCAGTGCTAGAGATAGGGAGGGGGGGTCTGACTATGGCTACACCTTC
NA	TRBV12-3/TRBV12-4	NA	15	TRBJ2-7	CASSRQEWVSYEQYF	TGTGCCAGCAGTCGACAGGAGTGGGTCTCCTACGAGCAGTACTTC